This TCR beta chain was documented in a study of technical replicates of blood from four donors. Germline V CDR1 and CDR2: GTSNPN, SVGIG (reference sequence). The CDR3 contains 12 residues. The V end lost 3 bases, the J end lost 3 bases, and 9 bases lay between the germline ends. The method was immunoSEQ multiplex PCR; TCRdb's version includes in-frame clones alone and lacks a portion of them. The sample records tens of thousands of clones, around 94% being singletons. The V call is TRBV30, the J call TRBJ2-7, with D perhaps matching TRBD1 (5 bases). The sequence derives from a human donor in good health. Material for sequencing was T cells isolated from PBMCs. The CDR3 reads CAWSQGIYEQYF. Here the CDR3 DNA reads TGTGCCTGGAGCCAGGGAATCTACGAGCAGTACTTC. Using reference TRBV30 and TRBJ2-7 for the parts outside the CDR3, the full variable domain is SQTIHQWPATLVQPVGSPLSLECTVEGTSNPNLYWYRQAAGRGLQLLFYSVGIGQISSEVPQNLSASRPQDRQFILSSKKLLLSDSGFYLCAWSQGIYEQYFGPGTRLTVT.